This T cell receptor (beta chain) originates from a study of T cell responses to AZD1222 COVID-19 vaccine. Only in-frame clones appear in the TCRdb table, and some are missing; sequencing was by immunoSEQ multiplex PCR. The sample holds roughly 120,000 clones, about 85% seen once. The CDR3 loop spans 18 amino acids. V was trimmed by 1 base and J by 0 bases, leaving 18 bases between them. The germline V gene encodes CDR1 SGHNT and CDR2 YENEEA. This receptor was identified in an adult in good health. The sample in question was peripheral blood, obtained on day 0 of AZD1222 vaccination. The chain recombines TRBV11-3 with TRBJ1-1, with D tentatively TRBD1 (6 bases). CDR3 loop: CASSLGGRTAFMNTEAFF. The CDR3 coding sequence is TGTGCCAGCAGCTTAGGAGGTAGGACAGCATTTATGAACACTGAAGCTTTCTTT.